This TCR beta chain was captured by sequencing in a study of cytomegalovirus exposure and HLA in healthy donors. Study-wide results and caveats: The availability of immune exposure information extended only to CMV serostatus. Cytomegalovirus association was assigned to about 180 TCR beta chains. A few chains linked to CMV were shown in vitro to be specific for CMV antigens.

The PCR ran on 60 Vbeta and 13 Jbeta primers. The protocol was immunoSEQ multiplex PCR, while the TCRdb copy is restricted to in-frame clones and leaves out a portion. The table has about 93,000 clones, approximately 72% seen once. The germline V gene has CDR1 MDHEN and CDR2 SYDVKM. The CDR3 is made up of 15 amino acids. Trimming stripped 5 bases from V and 2 bases from J, with 16 bases between. This clone was observed many times. Its matching antigen is unknown. Specimen: PBMCs. The clonotype originates from a woman aged 40-49 years in good health and CMV-seronegative. This chain connects TRBV28 to TRBJ2-7; a possible D gene is TRBD1 (5 bases). The CDR3 DNA is TGTGCCAGCAGTGCCGGACACCGATCCCCCTACGAGCAGTACTTC. This sequence encodes CASSAGHRSPYEQYF. Looking up the rest from reference TRBV28 and TRBJ2-7 gives the full variable domain: DVKVTQSSRYLVKRTGEKVFLECVQDMDHENMFWYRQDPGLGLRLIYFSYDVKMKEKGDIPEGYSVSREKKERFSLILESASTNQTSMYLCASSAGHRSPYEQYFGPGTRLTVT.